This T cell receptor (beta chain) was obtained from a study of identical twins. All donors were healthy, and all were Caucasian. Unique molecular identifiers were present on the cDNA, and a universal primer site came from template switching. Each CDR3 protein gets one entry after TCRdb re-called the 5' RACE reads with MiXCR. The top ten clones hold approximately 8.9% of a sample with a few hundred thousand distinct CDR3 sequences, roughly 9% of them seen once. Study-wide points: Twins shared out-of-frame alpha sequences with excess low generation probability.

In this sample, this clonotype turned up many times. What it binds is not known. This sequence originates from a woman aged 45-65 years in good health. Sequencing input: naive T cells sorted from blood.

The CDR3 sequence is CASSSGSTEAFF. CDR3 bases: TGCGCCAGCAGCTCAGGCAGCACTGAAGCTTTCTTT. The chain links TRBV5-1 to TRBJ1-1, with D hard to call. Germline V gene lookup returns CDR1 SGHRS and CDR2 YFSETQ. This CDR3 comprises 12 residues. The V gene lost 3 bases and the J gene lost 4 bases, with 7 bases spanning the gap. The full variable domain, with the rest looked up from reference TRBV5-1 and TRBJ1-1, is KAGVTQTPRYLIKTRGQQVTLSCSPISGHRSVSWYQQTPGQGLQFLFEYFSETQRNKGNFPGRFSGRQFSNSRSEMNVSTLELGDSALYLCASSSGSTEAFFGQGTRLTVV.